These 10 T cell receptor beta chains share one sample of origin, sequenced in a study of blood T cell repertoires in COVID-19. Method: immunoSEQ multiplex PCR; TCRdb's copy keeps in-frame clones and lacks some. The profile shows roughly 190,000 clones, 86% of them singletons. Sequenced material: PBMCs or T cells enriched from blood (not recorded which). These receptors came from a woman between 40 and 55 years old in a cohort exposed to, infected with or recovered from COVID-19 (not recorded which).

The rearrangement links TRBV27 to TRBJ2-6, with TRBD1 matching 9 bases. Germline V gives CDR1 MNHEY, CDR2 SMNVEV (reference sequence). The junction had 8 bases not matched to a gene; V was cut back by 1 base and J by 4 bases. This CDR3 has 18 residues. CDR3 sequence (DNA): TGTGCCAGCAGTTTATTTCCGGGACAGGGCACCGGGGCCAACGTCCTGACTTTC. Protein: CASSLFPGQGTGANVLTF.

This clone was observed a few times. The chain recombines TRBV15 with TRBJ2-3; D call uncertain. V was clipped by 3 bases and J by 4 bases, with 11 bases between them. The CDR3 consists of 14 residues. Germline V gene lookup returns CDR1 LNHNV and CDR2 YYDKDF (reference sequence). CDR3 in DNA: TGTGCCACCAGCAGGGCGAAAGAGGCAGATACGCAGTATTTT. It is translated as CATSRAKEADTQYF.

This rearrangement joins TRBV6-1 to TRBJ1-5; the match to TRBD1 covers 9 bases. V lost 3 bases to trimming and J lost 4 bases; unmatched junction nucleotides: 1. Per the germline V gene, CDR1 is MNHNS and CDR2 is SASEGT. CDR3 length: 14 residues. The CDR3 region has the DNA TGTGCCAGCAGTGAGGACAGGGGAAATCAGCCCCAGCATTTT. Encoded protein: CASSEDRGNQPQHF.

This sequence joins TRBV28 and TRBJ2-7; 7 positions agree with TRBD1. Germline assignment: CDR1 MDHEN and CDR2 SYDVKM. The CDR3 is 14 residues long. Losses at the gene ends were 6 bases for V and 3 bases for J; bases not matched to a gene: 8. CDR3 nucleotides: TGTGCCAGCAGACTGACAGGGACCAACTACGAGCAGTACTTC. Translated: CASRLTGTNYEQYF.

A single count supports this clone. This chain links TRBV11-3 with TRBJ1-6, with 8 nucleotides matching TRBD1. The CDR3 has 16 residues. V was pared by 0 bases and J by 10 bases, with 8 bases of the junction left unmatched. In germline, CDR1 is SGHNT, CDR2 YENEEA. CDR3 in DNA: TGTGCCAGCAGCTTAGAATCCAGGGGGCGGTGGTCACCCCTCCACTTT. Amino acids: CASSLESRGRWSPLHF.

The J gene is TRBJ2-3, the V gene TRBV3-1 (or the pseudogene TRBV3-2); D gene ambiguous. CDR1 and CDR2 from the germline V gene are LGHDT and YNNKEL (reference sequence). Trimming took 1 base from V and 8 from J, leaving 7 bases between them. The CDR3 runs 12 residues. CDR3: CASSQVTGTQYF. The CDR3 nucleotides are TGTGCCAGCAGCCAAGTAACTGGTACGCAGTATTTT.

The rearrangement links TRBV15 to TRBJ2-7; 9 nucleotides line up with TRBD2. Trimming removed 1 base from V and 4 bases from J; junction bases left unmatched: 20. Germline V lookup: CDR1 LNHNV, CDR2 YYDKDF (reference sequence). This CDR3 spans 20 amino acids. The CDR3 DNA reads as TGTGCCACCAGCAGAGTAGTACGGGCGGAGGGGACTAGCCTCAAATACGAGCAGTACTTC. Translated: CATSRVVRAEGTSLKYEQYF.

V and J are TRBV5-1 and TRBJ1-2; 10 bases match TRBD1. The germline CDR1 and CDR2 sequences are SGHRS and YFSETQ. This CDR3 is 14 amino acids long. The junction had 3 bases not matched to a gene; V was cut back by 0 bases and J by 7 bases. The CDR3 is CASSLGQGASGYTF. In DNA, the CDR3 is TGCGCCAGCAGCTTGGGACAGGGGGCATCTGGCTACACCTTC.

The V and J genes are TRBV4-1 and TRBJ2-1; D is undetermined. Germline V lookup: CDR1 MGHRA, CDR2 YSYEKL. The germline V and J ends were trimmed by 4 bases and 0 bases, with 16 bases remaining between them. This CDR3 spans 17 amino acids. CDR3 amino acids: CASSLRSTPSSYNEQFF. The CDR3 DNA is TGCGCCAGCAGCCTACGATCGACTCCGAGCTCCTACAATGAGCAGTTCTTC.

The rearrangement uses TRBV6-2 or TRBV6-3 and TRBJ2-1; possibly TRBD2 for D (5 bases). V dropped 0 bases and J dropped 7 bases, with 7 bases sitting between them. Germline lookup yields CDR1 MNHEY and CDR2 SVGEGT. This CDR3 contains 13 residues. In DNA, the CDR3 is TGTGCCAGCAGTTACTCCAAGCGGAATGAGCAGTTCTTC. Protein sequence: CASSYSKRNEQFF.